This TCR beta chain was recorded in a study of Tregs in tolerant kidney transplant recipients (dated by TCRdb to between 2018 and 2021). Notes on the research overall: Transplants used related donors with nonmyeloablative bone marrow transplantation; mixed chimerism was transient in the human trials. TCRbeta sequencing was used in the study to identify donor-specific regulatory T cells before combined kidney and bone marrow transplantation, and the identified cells were then tracked after transplant.

V and J are truncated by 0 bases and 1 base respectively, leaving an intervening sequence of 10 bases. From the germline V gene (reference sequence), CDR1 is SGHNT and CDR2 is YYREEE. CDR3 length: 15 amino acids, cysteine to phenylalanine. The sequence is cut down to CDR3 DNA, 45 bases in frame from base 1. The intended sense of this specimen's time point label: blood sample drawn before combined kidney and bone marrow transplant. Thawed PBMCs were FACS-sorted into unstimulated Tregs (CD4+CD25+CD127-), CD4+ non-Tregs (CD4+CD25-), CD4 cells and CD8 cells. The patients were 4 recipients of combined kidney and bone marrow transplants from the ITN036ST trial, and samples were available only for these trial subjects. Healthy control blood was processed by Ficoll density gradient to PBMCs and cryopreserved; patient PBMCs were collected before and after transplant. Points the paper makes about the study in general: Because the study included only a small number of patients, the results must be confirmed in larger populations and under other immunosuppression protocols. Donor-specific Treg expansion exceeded global Treg expansion in tolerant patients, suggesting antigen-driven rather than nonspecific expansion. PCR primers changed over time for some patients, so nucleotide-level comparison across those patients' samples was not possible. Although technical replication error seemed to be minimal, the question of biological reproducibility was not addressed directly. Expanding Tregs with activated donor B cells appeared to identify the most biologically relevant and donor-specific TCRbeta repertoire.

To note about this clone: The clone's antigen remains unknown. No much larger clonotype is one base removed from it; base qualities were not supplied.

For TCRbeta CDR3 sequencing, genomic DNA was extracted from sorted cells using the QIAGEN DNeasy Blood and Tissue Kit. High-throughput TCRbeta CDR3 sequencing, including PCR amplification with bias correction and internal controls, was performed commercially through immunoSEQ. In the original analysis: Unique productive TCRbeta sequences were defined by CDR3 nucleotide sequence where primers matched, and otherwise by CDR3 amino acid sequence together with Vbeta and Jbeta genes. Sorting error was corrected by removing sequences shared between sorted populations at a frequency ratio of 2:1 or less, and the remaining shared sequences were assigned to the higher population. Donor-reactive sequences were defined as at least 5-fold expanded in CFSE-low cells versus unstimulated cells, with frequency of at least 0.01% in CFSE-low cells. Repertoire divergence was quantified by Jensen-Shannon divergence using the top 100 TCRbeta sequences ranked by frequency. For samples with multiple sequencing runs, sorting error was corrected separately for each run before the runs were pooled. TCRdb provides this immuneACCESS table in a form limited to in-frame rearrangements. Some clones are lacking; in checked studies, under half of them reflect an unresolved V gene, and why the rest are absent is not known. V and J calls and clone size follow that table, whereas D and trimming were derived from the DNA. The sample has 100,000 to 120,000 clones on record, roughly 89% of them singletons. 0.34% of the sample lies in the top ten.

The sequence was collected from a human donor who received a combined kidney and bone marrow transplant. The source material was CD4+ T cells from blood, sampled before the transplant. The chain employs TRBV5-4 and TRBJ1-1; no confident D gene assignment can be made. The CDR3 amino acid sequence is: CASSLEIASNTEAFF. Here is the DNA: TGTGCCAGCAGCTTGGAGATAGCCTCGAACACTGAAGCTTTCTTT.